This TCR beta chain was captured by sequencing in a study of control samples from healthy donors and cancer patients. The CDR3 is made up of 13 amino acids. Germline V gene sequence: CDR1 LGHNA, CDR2 YSLEER. J was trimmed by 14 bases and V by 10 bases; bases with no gene match: 16. Only one count was recorded for this clone. Using immunoSEQ multiplex PCR, the repertoire was profiled, and TCRdb retains in-frame clones only, with some absent. The sample contains fewer than 90,000 clones, 84% of which appear only once. The specimen was blood. The origin of this receptor is a man between 50 and 59 years old in good health. This chain uses TRBV4-3 with TRBJ1-5; 8 bases match TRBD1. Here the CDR3 reads CATLLGQGWGEHF. CDR3 bases: TGCGCCACCCTTTTAGGACAGGGATGGGGGGAGCATTTT.